These T cell receptor beta chains were read from a single sample in a study of tumor-infiltrating lymphocytes in localized non-small cell lung cancer. The table came from immunoSEQ multiplex PCR; TCRdb's copy has only in-frame clones and leaves some out. The sample holds 14,000 to 15,000 clones, roughly 81% seen once. Material for sequencing was lung tumor tissue. These receptors came from a human donor with non-small cell lung cancer. Each CDR3 is given without its conserved first and last residue. The order of the fields is J gene, V gene, CDR3 length, CDR3 protein.

J: TRBJ2-7
V: TRBV7-7
length: 13
CDR3: ASSPGTGTYNEQY

J: TRBJ1-3
V: TRBV27
length: 12
CDR3: ASSDGAAGNTIY

J: TRBJ2-7
V: TRBV7-9
length: 11
CDR3: ASSLGRVYEQY

J: TRBJ2-7
V: TRBV7-2
length: 12
CDR3: ASSLDGRAVEQY

J: TRBJ2-6
V: TRBV11-3
length: 10
CDR3: ASSSGANVLT

J: TRBJ1-6
V: TRBV7-6
length: 16
CDR3: ASSLSPAAGLDFSPLH

J: TRBJ2-7
V: TRBV27
length: 11
CDR3: ASSPGRDYEQY

J: TRBJ1-2
V: TRBV5-4
length: 14
CDR3: ASSLSGQAGGYGYT

J: TRBJ2-7
V: TRBV7-2
length: 12
CDR3: ASSLQTSGSEQY

J: TRBJ1-1
V: TRBV4-3
length: 17
CDR3: ASSEGSKVLDRWRTEAF

J: TRBJ2-7
V: TRBV2
length: 13
CDR3: ASREKAGTSYEQY

J: TRBJ1-1
V: TRBV18
length: 12
CDR3: ASSQDRGDTEAF

J: TRBJ1-4
V: TRBV11-2
length: 11
CDR3: ASSFGQGEKLF

J: TRBJ1-5
V: TRBV6-1
length: 13
CDR3: ASSEYTSRDQPQH

J: TRBJ1-5
V: TRBV19
length: 13
CDR3: ASNRIDNSNQPQH

J: TRBJ2-5
V: TRBV7-5
length: 15
CDR3: ARSFWISGSGQETQY

J: TRBJ1-4
V: TRBV15
length: 14
CDR3: ATSRGQVATNEKLF

J: TRBJ2-7
V: TRBV30
length: 13
CDR3: AWSAGQGIPHEQY

J: TRBJ1-2
V: TRBV11-3
length: 15
CDR3: ASSLDASGVGHGGYT

J: TRBJ2-2
V: TRBV5-1
length: 12
CDR3: ASSRGTGTGELF

J: TRBJ2-1
V: TRBV5-1
length: 11
CDR3: ASSLANYNEQF

J: TRBJ2-5
V: TRBV28
length: 14
CDR3: ASSLITSGAQETQY